This entry lists 10 T cell receptor beta chains sequenced from one sample in a study of blood T cell repertoires in COVID-19. Profiled with immunoSEQ multiplex PCR; TCRdb holds only in-frame clones, not every one. This table holds 400,000 or so clones, more than 75% found once. Specimen: PBMCs or T cells enriched from blood (not recorded which). These receptors came from a man in his forties in a cohort exposed to, infected with or recovered from COVID-19 (not recorded which).

This clone appeared once. J is TRBJ1-3 and V is TRBV2; D unresolved. With 4 bases removed from V and 1 base from J, the gap between germline ends came to 11 bases. This CDR3 is 15 amino acids long. CDR1 is SNHLY and CDR2 is FYNNEI in the germline V gene. DNA for the CDR3: TGTGCCAGCAGTGCTCACCCGAGTTCTGGAAACACCATATATTTT. Amino acids: CASSAHPSSGNTIYF.

The chain couples TRBV7-9 to TRBJ1-2; D not certain. The V gene's germline CDR1 is SEHNR and CDR2 FQNEAQ (reference sequence). Between the trimmed V and J ends, which lost 7 bases and 7 bases, there was a span of 10 bases. This CDR3 contains 11 residues. CDR3 protein: CASTGGPGYTF. The CDR3 region has the DNA TGTGCCAGCACGGGCGGTCCTGGCTACACCTTC.

About this clone: This sample includes further DNA sequences coding for the same CDR3. The chain is built from TRBV7-9 and TRBJ2-3, with 9 nucleotides matching TRBD2. The ends lost 5 bases at V and 4 bases at J; junction bases unmatched: 4. Looked up from germline, CDR1 is SEHNR and CDR2 is FQNEAQ (reference sequence). The CDR3 length is 14 residues. The CDR3 protein is CASSLSGSADTQYF. DNA for the CDR3: TGTGCCAGCAGCCTTAGCGGGAGTGCAGATACGCAGTATTTT.

The chain has TRBV7-9 and TRBJ2-5; 9 bases are a match to TRBD2. This CDR3 has 15 residues. With V trimmed by 2 bases and J by 2 bases, 3 bases remained unmatched. The germline CDR1 and CDR2 sequences are SEHNR and FQNEAQ (reference sequence). This CDR3 reads CASSLLAGLQETQYF. The DNA of the CDR3 is TGTGCCAGCAGCTTACTAGCGGGATTGCAAGAGACCCAGTACTTC. Variable domain in full (rest from reference TRBV7-9 and TRBJ2-5): DTGVSQNPRHKITKRGQNVTFRCDPISEHNRLYWYRQTLGQGPEFLTYFQNEAQLEKSRLLSDRFSAERPKGSFSTLEIQRTEQGDSAMYLCASSLLAGLQETQYFGPGTRLLVL.

DNA of the CDR3: TGTGCCAGCTCACGAACCGGACAGGGTTCCTACGAGCAGTACTTC. As protein: CASSRTGQGSYEQYF. The rearrangement joins TRBV18 to TRBJ2-7; 8 bases are shared with TRBD1. The V gene end was trimmed by 4 bases and the J gene end by 1 base; junction bases not matched to a gene: 6. The CDR3 spans 15 residues. Looked up from germline, CDR1 is KGHSH and CDR2 is LQKENI.

The chain combines TRBV3-1 (or the pseudogene TRBV3-2) with TRBJ2-1; D unresolved. Trimming shortened V by 1 base and J by 6 bases, and 13 bases separated the two germline ends. CDR1 is LGHDT and CDR2 is YNNKEL in the germline V gene (reference sequence). The CDR3 is made up of 15 amino acids. The CDR3 protein is CASSQVRIWANEQFF. Here the CDR3 DNA reads TGTGCCAGCAGCCAAGTACGGATATGGGCCAATGAGCAGTTCTTC.

V usage is TRBV19 and J usage is TRBJ1-1; D remains unclear. V gave up 4 bases and J gave up 5 bases, with 14 bases separating them. The CDR3 is 14 amino acids. Germline loops: CDR1 LNHDA, CDR2 SQIVND (reference sequence). The CDR3 DNA is TGTGCCAGTAGTAAGACTATTCCCGGAACTGAAGCTTTCTTT. Translating gives CASSKTIPGTEAFF.

J is TRBJ2-2 and V is TRBV5-1; no reliable D call. Trimming removed 0 bases at V and 2 bases at J, with 8 bases between. CDR3 size: 15 residues. CDR1 and CDR2 from the germline V gene are SGHRS and YFSETQ. The CDR3 region is CASSLEAGNTGELFF. The CDR3 DNA reads as TGCGCCAGCAGCTTGGAAGCAGGAAACACCGGGGAGCTGTTTTTT.

This chain uses TRBV9 with TRBJ1-1; perhaps TRBD1 as D (5 bases). V was shortened by 0 bases and J by 0 bases, with 9 bases between the two germline ends. Germline V gene data show CDR1 as SGDLS and CDR2 as YYNGEE. The CDR3 has 15 residues. CDR3 coding DNA: TGTGCCAGCAGCGTAGCTGGGGGGGTGAACACTGAAGCTTTCTTT. Translating it yields CASSVAGGVNTEAFF.

The V gene is TRBV6-5, the J gene TRBJ1-1; 8 positions agree with TRBD1. The CDR3 spans 13 residues. In germline, CDR1 is MNHEY, CDR2 SVGAGI. J gave up 0 bases and V 6 bases, and 0 bases lay outside the gene matches. CDR3 sequence reads: CASRQGVNTEAFF. The CDR3 bases are TGTGCCAGCAGACAGGGGGTGAACACTGAAGCTTTCTTT.